This TCR beta chain was obtained from a study of blood T cells in healthy people across ages. The length of the CDR3 is 12 residues. The V gene's germline CDR1 is MGHDK and CDR2 SYGVNS. The germline V and J ends were trimmed by 7 bases and 10 bases, with 17 bases remaining between them. Primed by a sample-barcoded 5' primer and a J-beta primer mix, a second PCR proceeded for roughly 7 to 11 cycles. Carrying 12 random nucleotides, a template-switch adaptor labeled each individual cDNA molecule. TCRdb processed the 5' RACE reads anew with MiXCR; each CDR3 protein has one entry. The data hold around 1,600,000 distinct CDR3 sequences, with about 45% observed a single time. There were healthy Caucasian individuals from Russia, aged about 6 to 95, serving as donors.

Sequenced: blood. The clonotype originates from a woman in her late teens or twenties in good health. The V and J genes are TRBV25-1 and TRBJ2-7, with TRBD1 as a possible D gene (6 bases). The CDR3 reads CASTGQYEIQYF. The CDR3 DNA reads TGTGCCAGCACCGGACAGTACGAGATCCAGTACTTC.